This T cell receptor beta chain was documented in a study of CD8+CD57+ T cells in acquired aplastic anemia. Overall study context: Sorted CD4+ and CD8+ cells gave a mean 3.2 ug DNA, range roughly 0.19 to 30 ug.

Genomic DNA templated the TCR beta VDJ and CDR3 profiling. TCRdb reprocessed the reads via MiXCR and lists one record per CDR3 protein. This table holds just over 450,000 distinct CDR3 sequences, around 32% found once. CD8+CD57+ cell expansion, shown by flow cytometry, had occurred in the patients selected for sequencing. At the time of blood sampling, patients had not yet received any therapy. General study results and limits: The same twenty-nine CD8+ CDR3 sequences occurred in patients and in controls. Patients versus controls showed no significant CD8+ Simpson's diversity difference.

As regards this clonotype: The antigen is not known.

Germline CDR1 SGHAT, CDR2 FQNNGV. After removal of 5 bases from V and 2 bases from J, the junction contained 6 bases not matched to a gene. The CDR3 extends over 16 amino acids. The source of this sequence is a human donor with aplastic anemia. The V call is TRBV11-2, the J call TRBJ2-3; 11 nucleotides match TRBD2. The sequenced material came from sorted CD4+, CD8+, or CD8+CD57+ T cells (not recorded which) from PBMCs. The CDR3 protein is CASSVRTSGHTDTQYF. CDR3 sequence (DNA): TGTGCCAGCAGCGTAAGGACTAGCGGGCACACAGATACGCAGTATTTT. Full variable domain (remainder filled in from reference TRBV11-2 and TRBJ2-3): EAGVAQSPRYKIIEKRQSVAFWCNPISGHATLYWYQQILGQGPKLLIQFQNNGVVDDSQLPKDRFSAERLKGVDSTLKIQPAKLEDSAVYLCASSVRTSGHTDTQYFGPGTRLTVL.